This passage covers 12 T cell receptor beta chains from one sample sequenced in a study of blood T cells in healthy people across ages. Alongside a J-beta primer mix, a sample-barcoded 5' primer served in a second PCR lasting roughly 6 to 11 cycles. Using its own MiXCR run on the 5' RACE reads, TCRdb lists one record per CDR3 protein. The sample consists of about 1.4 million distinct CDR3 sequences, approximately 59% of them appearing once. The sequenced sample was blood. The source of these receptors is a man in his late teens or twenties in good health.

This clonotype has only a few counts. The rearrangement links TRBV7-2 to TRBJ1-2; possible D gene TRBD1, 6 bases. The germline V gene has CDR1 SGHTA and CDR2 FQGNSA. V lost 1 base and J lost 4, with 13 bases in between. This CDR3 has 15 amino acids. This chain's CDR3 is CASSLGGWDTYGYTF. The CDR3 nucleotides are TGTGCCAGCAGCTTAGGGGGTTGGGACACCTATGGCTACACCTTC.

The V and J genes are TRBV5-5 and TRBJ2-7; possibly TRBD1 for D (5 bases). This CDR3 has 14 amino acids. V lost 1 base and J 7 bases, leaving 15 bases between the germline ends. Germline CDR1 and CDR2: SGHKS and YYEKEE (reference sequence). The CDR3, as DNA: TGTGCCAGCAGCTTGCTGGGGCAGGGTCCTGAGCAGTACTTC. Encoded protein: CASSLLGQGPEQYF. Based on the CDR3 plus reference TRBV5-5 and TRBJ2-7, the full variable domain is DAGVTQSPTHLIKTRGQQVTLRCSPISGHKSVSWYQQVLGQGPQFIFQYYEKEERGRGNFPDRFSARQFPNYSSELNVNALLLGDSALYLCASSLLGQGPEQYFGPGTRLTVT.

The genes are TRBV7-9 and TRBJ1-2, with 11 bases matching TRBD1. J lost 4 bases, V lost 3 bases, and 10 bases had no gene match. Germline lookup yields CDR1 SEHNR and CDR2 FQNEAQ (reference sequence). The CDR3 covers 17 residues. CDR3 sequence (DNA): TGTGCCAGCAGCTTTGACGGGACAGGGGGTGTCCTCTATGGCTACACCTTC. It specifies CASSFDGTGGVLYGYTF. Looking up the rest from reference TRBV7-9 and TRBJ1-2 gives the full variable domain: DTGVSQNPRHKITKRGQNVTFRCDPISEHNRLYWYRQTLGQGPEFLTYFQNEAQLEKSRLLSDRFSAERPKGSFSTLEIQRTEQGDSAMYLCASSFDGTGGVLYGYTFGSGTRLTVV.

The rearrangement links TRBV15 to TRBJ2-2; possible D gene TRBD1, 5 bases. The CDR3 runs to 16 residues. V lost 3 bases to trimming and J lost 3 bases, with 14 bases between them. From germline, CDR1 is LNHNV and CDR2 YYDKDF (reference sequence). CDR3: CATSRGLDTYTGELFF. DNA of the CDR3: TGTGCCACCAGCAGGGGGCTGGACACTTACACCGGGGAGCTGTTTTTT. Complete variable domain (other parts from reference TRBV15 and TRBJ2-2): DAMVIQNPRYQVTQFGKPVTLSCSQTLNHNVMYWYQQKSSQAPKLLFHYYDKDFNNEADTPDNFQSRRPNTSFCFLDIRSPGLGDTAMYLCATSRGLDTYTGELFFGEGSRLTVL.

Only one count was recorded for this clonotype. V is TRBV7-8 and J is TRBJ1-2, with a weak D call TRBD1 (6 bases). Trimming left V 5 bases short and J 4 bases short, with 14 bases between. The CDR3 extends over 14 amino acids. CDR1 SGHVS and CDR2 FQNEAQ come from the germline V gene. CDR3 sequence (DNA): TGTGCCAGCAGCACCGGGACATCGGTCTATGGCTACACCTTC. Its translation is CASSTGTSVYGYTF.

CDR3 DNA sequence: TGTGCCAGCAGTGAAGTGAGACAGGGGGCAGACGAGCAGTACTTC. This encodes CASSEVRQGADEQYF. This sequence joins TRBV2 and TRBJ2-7, with TRBD1 matching 10 bases. Germline CDR1 and CDR2: SNHLY and FYNNEI. Trimming at V came to 1 base and at J to 5 bases, leaving 5 bases not matched to a gene. The CDR3 length is 15 residues.

The table lists this clonotype with a few counts. The V call is TRBV20-1, the J call TRBJ2-5, with 7 bases matching TRBD2. The J call is in doubt because the DNA end fits TRBJ2-7 better. The CDR3 covers 14 residues. Germline V lookup: CDR1 DFQATT, CDR2 SNEGSKA (reference sequence). CDR3 in amino acids: CSARDRRERYEQYF. In DNA, the CDR3 is TGCAGTGCTAGAGATCGGCGGGAGCGGTACGAGCAGTACTTC.

This clonotype was seen only a few times. This sequence joins TRBV27 and TRBJ2-7, with a possible D match to TRBD1 (6 bases). Germline V gives CDR1 MNHEY, CDR2 SMNVEV (reference sequence). CDR3 length: 15 amino acids. V shed 6 bases and J shed 0 bases, with 15 bases lying between them. CDR3 region: CASRSSGAGSYEQYF. The DNA of the CDR3 is TGTGCCAGCAGGTCGTCAGGGGCCGGCTCCTACGAGCAGTACTTC.

V gene TRBV3-1 combines with J gene TRBJ1-5; D unclear. From germline, CDR1 is LGHDT and CDR2 YNNKEL (reference sequence). The CDR3 consists of 15 residues. Trimming took off 1 base at V and 0 bases at J, with 7 bases between the two ends. Written as DNA, the CDR3 is TGTGCCAGCAGCCAAGGAGTGGATAGCAATCAGCCCCAGCATTTT. Protein product: CASSQGVDSNQPQHF. Full variable domain (missing parts from reference TRBV3-1 and TRBJ1-5): DTAVSQTPKYLVTQMGNDKSIKCEQNLGHDTMYWYKQDSKKFLKIMFSYNNKELIINETVPNRFSPKSPDKAHLNLHINSLELGDSAVYFCASSQGVDSNQPQHFGDGTRLSIL.

The chain has TRBV7-9 and TRBJ1-5; D perhaps matches TRBD1 (5 bases). There are 16 residues in the CDR3. The ends were cut back, 4 bases at V and 5 bases at J, with 18 bases in the middle. Germline CDR1 is SEHNR and CDR2 is FQNEAQ (reference sequence). The CDR3 region is CASSSSATAGDQPQHF. The CDR3 DNA reads as TGTGCCAGCAGCTCGTCAGCGACAGCCGGGGATCAGCCCCAGCATTTT.

This clonotype was counted once. The rearrangement joins TRBV6-1 to TRBJ2-1; tentative D call: TRBD1 (6 bases). Germline CDR1 and CDR2: MNHNS and SASEGT. Trimming stripped 5 bases from V and 13 bases from J, with 18 bases between. The CDR3 spans 13 residues. CDR3 in amino acids: CASSQGYQETQFF. The CDR3 DNA reads TGTGCCAGCAGTCAGGGGTACCAAGAGACCCAGTTCTTC.

The V and J genes are TRBV28 and TRBJ1-1; a possible D gene is TRBD1 (5 bases). The CDR3 consists of 12 residues. CDR1 MDHEN and CDR2 SYDVKM come from the germline V gene. V shed 8 bases and J shed 11 bases, with 18 bases lying between them. CDR3 sequence: CASGGGSRLAFF. The CDR3 DNA is TGTGCCAGCGGGGGAGGGTCTCGGCTGGCTTTCTTT.